This T cell receptor (beta chain) was recovered during a study of shared clonotypes between healthy human individuals. TCRdb's table, derived via immunoSEQ multiplex PCR, lists solely in-frame clones and lacks some. The data hold around 1,000,000 clones, with about 72% observed a single time. This clonotype was obtained from a man aged 18 to 35 in good health. Some clones in this sample may be carry-over from other donors' samples. The sample consisted of memory CD4+ T cells from PBMCs. Indicated subset: CD45RA-negative fraction.

CDR3 nucleotides: TGTGCCAGCCGCGCGCGGGGTTTCTCTGGAAACACCATATATTTT. As protein: CASRARGFSGNTIYF. The rearrangement joins TRBV2 to TRBJ1-3; D not certain. Trimming cost V 8 bases and J 0 bases, with 14 bases left between them. CDR3 size: 15 residues. Germline lookup yields CDR1 SNHLY and CDR2 FYNNEI.